The sequence of this TCR beta chain was determined in a study of T cell repertoires in cytomegalovirus infection. Regarding the study as a whole: Within the response measured ex vivo, HLA-C-restricted CMV-specific TCR beta clonotypes were dominant. Carriage of CMV together with the relevant HLA was identifiable through cumulative public TCR beta family frequency.

Ten or more counts support this clonotype. Antigen unknown. V was pared by 5 bases and J by 2 bases, with 3 bases of the junction left unmatched. Germline-derived CDR1 and CDR2 are SEHNR and FQNEAQ (reference sequence). The CDR3 runs to 15 residues. TCRdb processed the reads anew with MiXCR; each CDR3 protein has one entry. This sample has approximately 43,000 distinct CDR3 sequences, with 20% found just once. Sequenced sample: PBMCs, sequenced either directly or after in vitro stimulation (not recorded which). This TCR was recovered from a human donor in good health (CMV status not recorded). Some clones in this sample may be carry-over from other donors' samples. The chain combines TRBV7-9 with TRBJ2-6; 7 bases are shared with TRBD1. The CDR3 sequence is CASSHTGAGANVLTF. CDR3 nucleotides: TGTGCCAGCAGCCATACAGGGGCTGGGGCCAACGTCCTGACTTTC.